Following are 26 T cell receptor beta chains from one sample sequenced in a study of cytomegalovirus exposure and HLA in healthy donors. Libraries were prepared by immunoSEQ multiplex PCR; TCRdb keeps only in-frame clonotypes and omits some of them. The sample has approximately 150,000 clones, roughly 86% seen once; the top ten hold less than 9%. Sequencing used PBMCs. The receptors were gathered from a man between 18 and 35 years old in good health and CMV-seropositive.

The chain couples TRBV5-1 to TRBJ1-1, with 8 bases matching TRBD1. Germline CDR1 and CDR2: SGHRS and YFSETQ. V was clipped by 3 bases and J by 1 base; unmatched bases: 8. The length of the CDR3 is 16 residues. The CDR3 reads CASSSTPGTGNTEAFF. In nucleotides, the CDR3 is TGCGCCAGCAGCTCCACGCCGGGGACAGGGAACACTGAAGCTTTCTTT. Variable domain in full (rest from reference TRBV5-1 and TRBJ1-1): KAGVTQTPRYLIKTRGQQVTLSCSPISGHRSVSWYQQTPGQGLQFLFEYFSETQRNKGNFPGRFSGRQFSNSRSEMNVSTLELGDSALYLCASSSTPGTGNTEAFFGQGTRLTVV.

In this sample, this clone turned up many times. Other DNA sequences of this sample code for an identical CDR3. The CDR3 loop is CASRTGGGYTF. CDR3 DNA sequence: TGTGCCAGTAGGACAGGCGGTGGCTACACCTTC. The chain is built from TRBV19 and TRBJ1-2; possible D gene TRBD1, 6 bases. Per the germline V gene, CDR1 is LNHDA and CDR2 is SQIVND (reference sequence). V was pared by 6 bases and J by 7 bases, with 9 bases between. The CDR3 runs 11 residues.

As DNA, the CDR3 is TGCGCCAGCAGTGAGGTACTAGGCTATGAGCAGTTCTTC. Its translation: CASSEVLGYEQFF. The J gene is TRBJ2-1, the V gene TRBV10-1; tentatively, D is TRBD2 (5 bases). The germline V and J ends were trimmed by 2 bases and 8 bases, with 10 bases remaining between them. The CDR3 covers 13 residues. Germline assignment: CDR1 WNHNN and CDR2 SYGVQD (reference sequence).

J is TRBJ2-5 and V is TRBV9, with 8 nucleotides matching TRBD1. The CDR3 spans 13 residues. Losses at the gene ends were 5 bases for V and 5 bases for J; bases not matched to a gene: 5. Looked up from germline, CDR1 is SGDLS and CDR2 is YYNGEE. CDR3 sequence reads: CASSGQGQETQYF. Here the CDR3 DNA reads TGTGCCAGCAGTGGACAGGGCCAGGAGACCCAGTACTTC.

The chain joins TRBV5-1 to TRBJ2-7; 10 bases are a match to TRBD1. This CDR3 is built from 14 residues. Per germline, CDR1 SGHRS and CDR2 YFSETQ. V lost 4 bases and J lost 6; bases outside the gene matches: 7. DNA of the CDR3: TGCGCCAGCAGCGGGGGGACAGGGGAAGGCGAGCAGTACTTC. It codes for CASSGGTGEGEQYF.

Here the CDR3 reads CASRGKGLEKLFF. CDR3 in DNA: TGTGCCAGCCGGGGGAAGGGCTTGGAAAAACTGTTTTTT. The chain combines TRBV15 with TRBJ1-4; weak D call: TRBD1 (5 bases). V was cut by 10 bases and J by 8 bases, with 17 bases left in between. This CDR3 contains 13 residues. The germline gives CDR1 LNHNV, CDR2 YYDKDF (reference sequence).

CDR3 protein: CASSVNPGHSGNTIYF. The CDR3 DNA is TGTGCCAGCAGCGTAAACCCGGGACACTCTGGAAACACCATATATTTT. The chain carries TRBV7-3 and TRBJ1-3, with D tentatively TRBD1 (6 bases). V shed 5 bases and J shed 0 bases, with 14 bases lying between them. CDR1 and CDR2 (germline): SGHTA, FQGTGA. CDR3 length equals 16 residues.

The rearrangement joins TRBV5-4 to TRBJ1-1; possible D gene TRBD1, 5 bases. V was shortened by 5 bases and J by 1 base, with 12 bases between the two germline ends. The CDR3 contains 14 residues. CDR1 and CDR2 (germline): SGHNT, YYREEE (reference sequence). The CDR3 DNA follows: TGTGCCAGCAGTCCGACGGGGGGGAACACTGAAGCTTTCTTT. Translating it yields CASSPTGGNTEAFF.

This clone has only one observation. V is TRBV19 and J is TRBJ1-2, with D perhaps TRBD1 (6 bases). The CDR3 runs to 13 residues. V lost 4 bases and J 2 bases, leaving 8 bases between the germline ends. Germline V gene lookup returns CDR1 LNHDA and CDR2 SQIVND (reference sequence). This CDR3 is CASSRTGNYGYTF. CDR3 nucleotides: TGTGCCAGTAGTAGAACAGGGAACTATGGCTACACCTTC.

This chain uses TRBV29-1 with TRBJ1-2; TRBD1 agrees at 7 bases. The junction had 2 bases not matched to a gene; V was cut back by 5 bases and J by 2 bases. The CDR3 runs to 12 residues. Germline loops: CDR1 SQVTM, CDR2 ANQGSEA. This CDR3 is CSVPDRNYGYTF. DNA of the CDR3: TGCAGCGTTCCGGACAGGAACTATGGCTACACCTTC. Full variable domain (remainder filled in from reference TRBV29-1 and TRBJ1-2): SAVISQKPSRDICQRGTSLTIQCQVDSQVTMMFWYRQQPGQSLTLIATANQGSEATYESGFVIDKFPISRPNLTFSTLTVSNMSPEDSSIYLCSVPDRNYGYTFGSGTRLTVV.

The J gene is TRBJ2-2, the V gene TRBV5-1; 10 bases line up with TRBD2. This CDR3 comprises 16 residues. V lost 2 bases and J lost 5; bases outside the gene matches: 6. Germline V gives CDR1 SGHRS, CDR2 YFSETQ. The CDR3 region has the DNA TGCGCCAGCAGCTTTTTAGCGGGGGGCGTAACCGGGGAGCTGTTTTTT. Protein product: CASSFLAGGVTGELFF.

The J gene is TRBJ2-7, the V gene TRBV5-1; 7 nucleotides match TRBD1. CDR1 and CDR2 from the germline V gene are SGHRS and YFSETQ. V gave up 6 bases and J gave up 4 bases; unmatched junction bases: 13. This CDR3 has 15 residues. This chain's CDR3 is CASTNRDRRFYEQYF. CDR3 DNA sequence: TGCGCCAGCACAAACCGGGACAGACGATTTTACGAGCAGTACTTC.

The chain uses TRBV6-6 and TRBJ2-1; D possibly corresponds to TRBD2 (6 bases). The germline gives CDR1 MNHNY, CDR2 SVGAGI (reference sequence). The CDR3 sequence is 15 residues long. V was pared by 2 bases and J by 7 bases, with 15 bases between. The CDR3 DNA reads TGTGCCAGCAGTTACGGGCGGGAAGGTCTAAATGAGCAGTTCTTC. Its translation: CASSYGREGLNEQFF.

The CDR3 here is CASSENIPDEQYF. CDR3 sequence (DNA): TGCGCCAGCAGTGAGAACATACCCGACGAGCAGTACTTC. This chain joins TRBV10-1 and TRBJ2-7; no clear D. CDR1 is WNHNN and CDR2 is SYGVQD in the germline V gene (reference sequence). This CDR3 region has 13 residues. The V gene lost 2 bases and the J gene lost 5 bases, with 10 bases spanning the gap.

V usage is TRBV28 and J usage is TRBJ1-1, with 8 bases fitting TRBD1. The germline gives CDR1 MDHEN, CDR2 SYDVKM. This CDR3 comprises 14 residues. With V trimmed by 6 bases and J by 4 bases, 7 bases remained unmatched. CDR3: CASRRTGTSTEAFF. CDR3 coding DNA: TGTGCCAGCAGGCGGACAGGGACTTCCACTGAAGCTTTCTTT. Full variable domain (missing parts from reference TRBV28 and TRBJ1-1): DVKVTQSSRYLVKRTGEKVFLECVQDMDHENMFWYRQDPGLGLRLIYFSYDVKMKEKGDIPEGYSVSREKKERFSLILESASTNQTSMYLCASRRTGTSTEAFFGQGTRLTVV.

V is TRBV25-1 and J is TRBJ1-2, with 9 positions matching TRBD1. Germline loops: CDR1 MGHDK, CDR2 SYGVNS. This CDR3 is 12 amino acids long. The V segment lost 8 bases and the J segment 5 bases; nucleotides outside the gene matches: 3. The CDR3 is CASRDRVYGYTF. For the CDR3, the DNA is TGTGCCAGCCGGGACAGGGTTTATGGCTACACCTTC.

This chain uses TRBV19 with TRBJ1-1; D not certain. There are 12 residues in the CDR3. Germline-derived CDR1 and CDR2 are LNHDA and SQIVND (reference sequence). Trimming shortened V by 1 base and J by 4 bases, and 4 bases separated the two germline ends. CDR3 protein: CASSIGATEAFF. CDR3 bases: TGTGCCAGTAGTATAGGGGCCACTGAAGCTTTCTTT.

The V gene is TRBV2, the J gene TRBJ1-1; 9 positions agree with TRBD1. V was clipped by 4 bases and J by 0 bases; unmatched bases: 0. This CDR3 contains 14 residues. The germline V gene encodes CDR1 SNHLY and CDR2 FYNNEI. CDR3 in amino acids: CASSGTGVNTEAFF. In DNA form, the CDR3 reads TGTGCCAGCAGTGGGACAGGGGTGAACACTGAAGCTTTCTTT.

The rearrangement uses TRBV11-2 and TRBJ2-3; maybe TRBD2 (5 bases). V lost 3 bases, J lost 0 bases, and 13 bases lay in between. In germline, CDR1 is SGHAT, CDR2 FQNNGV. This CDR3 has 16 amino acids. The CDR3 region has the DNA TGTGCCAGCAGCTTCTATTCTACGGGAAGCACAGATACGCAGTATTTT. This sequence encodes CASSFYSTGSTDTQYF.

This chain links TRBV1 with TRBJ2-1; the table's D call, TRBD2, has no DNA check behind it. TRBV1 is termed a pseudogene. The CDR3 totals 16 residues. In DNA form, the CDR3 reads TGCACCAGCAGCCAAGATCTGGCGGGCTCCTACAATGAGCAGTTCTTC. This encodes CTSSQDLAGSYNEQFF.

The V call is TRBV18, the J call TRBJ2-7, with 7 bases fitting TRBD2. The CDR3 contains 14 residues. J lost 6 bases, V lost 5 bases, and 10 bases had no gene match. The germline CDR1 and CDR2 sequences are KGHSH and LQKENI. The CDR3: CASSIAAGEGEQYF. The CDR3 bases are TGTGCCAGCTCAATCGCGGCGGGAGAAGGCGAGCAGTACTTC.

This clone came up a few times. The CDR3 region has the DNA TGTGCCAGCAGTTCCGGAGGTCGCTACACCTTC. Protein sequence: CASSSGGRYTF. This sequence joins TRBV6-5 and TRBJ1-2; D remains unclear. V dropped 4 bases and J dropped 9 bases, with 9 bases sitting between them. Germline CDR1 reads MNHEY; CDR2 reads SVGAGI. The CDR3 has 11 amino acids.

For the CDR3, the DNA is TGTGCCAGCAGCTTAGGAGGGCCTAACTATGGCTACACCTTC. Its translation is CASSLGGPNYGYTF. The rearrangement joins TRBV11-3 to TRBJ1-2; D ambiguous. From germline, CDR1 is SGHNT and CDR2 YENEEA. The CDR3 has 14 residues. Trimming took 1 base from V and 0 from J, leaving 6 bases between them.

The rearrangement joins TRBV5-5 to TRBJ1-4; 9 bases agree with TRBD1. The CDR3 consists of 14 residues. V dropped 7 bases and J dropped 5; count of bases not matched to a gene: 6. Per the germline V gene, CDR1 is SGHKS and CDR2 is YYEKEE (reference sequence). The CDR3 region is CASRRGTGNEKLFF. CDR3 bases: TGTGCCAGCCGGAGAGGGACAGGGAATGAAAAACTGTTTTTT.

The rearrangement joins TRBV2 to TRBJ1-5; D remains ambiguous. V lost 3 bases and J 0 bases, leaving 9 bases between the germline ends. The germline V gene encodes CDR1 SNHLY and CDR2 FYNNEI. This CDR3 contains 15 residues. CDR3 nucleotide sequence: TGTGCCAGCAGTGAGTTGACTACTAGCAATCAGCCCCAGCATTTT. Its translation: CASSELTTSNQPQHF.

The chain employs TRBV5-4 and TRBJ1-5, with D perhaps TRBD1 (5 bases). In germline, CDR1 is SGHNT, CDR2 YYREEE (reference sequence). V was cut by 4 bases and J by 7 bases, with 6 bases left in between. This CDR3 has 11 amino acids. The CDR3 bases are TGTGCCAGCAGCCGGGGGCAGCCCCAGCATTTT. Translated: CASSRGQPQHF.